Each of the 32 T cell receptor beta chains below was sequenced from the same sample in a study of identical twins. One entry per CDR3 protein, called by TCRdb with MiXCR from the 5' RACE reads. The profile shows approximately 700,000 distinct CDR3 sequences, over 15% of them singletons. These same records also appear under a second study, on T cells expressing NK-cell markers.

What was sequenced was PBMCs. These receptors all stem from a woman younger than 35 in good health.

This CDR3 reads CSATPSNGEQFF. CDR3 nucleotide sequence: TGCAGTGCCACTCCTAGCAACGGTGAGCAGTTCTTC. V gene TRBV20-1 combines with J gene TRBJ2-1; weak D call: TRBD2 (5 bases). CDR1 is DFQATT and CDR2 is SNEGSKA in the germline V gene (reference sequence). This CDR3 spans 12 amino acids. V lost 6 bases and J lost 9, with 15 bases in between.

The chain uses TRBV12-3 or TRBV12-4 and TRBJ2-7, with no clear D. V was pared by 9 bases and J by 5 bases, with 11 bases between. The CDR3 runs 11 residues. The CDR3 region is CASGSRDEQYF. The CDR3 DNA is TGTGCCAGTGGAAGTCGGGACGAGCAGTACTTC.

By proportion, this clonotype is medium-sized. V gene TRBV24-1 combines with J gene TRBJ2-1, with 10 bases fitting TRBD2. This CDR3 region has 12 residues. CDR1 and CDR2 (germline): KGHDR, SFDVKD. V gave up 2 bases and J gave up 15 bases; unmatched junction bases: 3. The DNA of the CDR3 is TGTGCCACCAGTGATTCTAGCGGGAGTCTGTTCTTC. Translated, it gives CATSDSSGSLFF.

This clonotype was picked up a small number of times. This rearrangement joins TRBV5-1 to TRBJ2-3; TRBD2 might be the D (7 bases). CDR3 size: 14 residues. The germline CDR1 and CDR2 sequences are SGHRS and YFSETQ. Between the trimmed V and J ends, which lost 8 bases and 2 bases, there was a span of 15 bases. CDR3 DNA sequence: TGCGCCAGTGCGGGGGCCAGGTCCACAGATACGCAGTATTTT. Its translation: CASAGARSTDTQYF.

This clonotype was observed a few times. The CDR3 DNA reads TGTGCCAGCAGTTATCGGTCAAATGAGCAGTTCTTC. This encodes CASSYRSNEQFF. This sequence joins TRBV6-2 or TRBV6-3 and TRBJ2-1; no clear D gene. The length of the CDR3 is 12 residues. Trimming shortened V by 3 bases and J by 7 bases, and 7 bases separated the two germline ends. The germline CDR1 and CDR2 sequences are MNHEY and SVGEGT.

This clonotype came up a few times. The rearrangement links TRBV6-5 to TRBJ1-2; TRBD1 aligns across 7 bases. J lost 13 bases, V lost 2 bases, and 13 bases had no gene match. The germline V gene encodes CDR1 MNHEY and CDR2 SVGAGI. CDR3 length: 14 amino acids. CDR3 sequence reads: CASSYNGQARASTF. DNA for the CDR3: TGTGCCAGCAGTTACAATGGACAGGCCAGGGCGAGCACCTTC.

In this sample, this clonotype turned up once. The gene calls are TRBV20-1 and TRBJ2-7; D perhaps matches TRBD1 (6 bases). V lost 3 bases and J lost 6, with 15 bases in between. Germline CDR1 is DFQATT and CDR2 is SNEGSKA (reference sequence). The CDR3 runs to 13 residues. CDR3 amino acids: CSARHRVSGEQYF. The DNA for the CDR3 is TGCAGTGCTAGGCACAGGGTGTCCGGCGAGCAGTACTTC.

The V and J genes are TRBV5-1 and TRBJ2-5; TRBD2 is a possible D gene (7 bases). This CDR3 has 14 amino acids. Germline V gives CDR1 SGHRS, CDR2 YFSETQ. The V and J ends lost 2 bases and 4 bases respectively, with 12 bases between them. This CDR3 reads CASSLGGVTETQYF. The CDR3 coding sequence is TGCGCCAGCAGCTTAGGGGGGGTTACAGAGACCCAGTACTTC.

This clonotype was picked up a small number of times. The chain combines TRBV25-1 with TRBJ2-3; D is unresolved. CDR1 MGHDK and CDR2 SYGVNS come from the germline V gene. Trimming stripped 5 bases from V and 3 bases from J, with 9 bases between. This CDR3 has 13 amino acids. DNA for the CDR3: TGTGCCAGCAGTAACTCAGCTACAGATACGCAGTATTTT. Translated: CASSNSATDTQYF.

V is TRBV7-8 and J is TRBJ2-7; perhaps TRBD1 as D (5 bases). The V gene's germline CDR1 is SGHVS and CDR2 FQNEAQ. Trimming removed 5 bases from V and 4 bases from J, with 24 bases in between. The CDR3 totals 17 residues. The CDR3 loop is CASSPRGPDGISYEQYF. The CDR3 coding sequence is TGTGCCAGCAGCCCAAGGGGTCCGGACGGTATATCGTACGAGCAGTACTTC.

The chain recombines TRBV28 with TRBJ1-6, with D possibly being TRBD1 (5 bases). Trimming took 10 bases from V and 6 from J, leaving 13 bases between them. The CDR3 runs 13 residues. Per the germline V gene, CDR1 is MDHEN and CDR2 is SYDVKM. The CDR3: CAITPGLNSPLHF. The CDR3 DNA follows: TGTGCCATCACACCGGGACTTAATTCACCCCTCCACTTT. Supplemented by reference TRBV28 and TRBJ1-6, the full variable domain reads DVKVTQSSRYLVKRTGEKVFLECVQDMDHENMFWYRQDPGLGLRLIYFSYDVKMKEKGDIPEGYSVSREKKERFSLILESASTNQTSMYLCAITPGLNSPLHFGNGTRLTVT.

V usage is TRBV12-3 or TRBV12-4 and J usage is TRBJ2-5, with D unresolved. The CDR3 loop spans 13 amino acids. V lost 6 bases and J 5 bases, leaving 13 bases between the germline ends. CDR3 coding DNA: TGTGCCAGCAGCCAAGACTGGGCGGAGACCCAGTACTTC. Protein sequence: CASSQDWAETQYF.

The chain joins TRBV5-1 to TRBJ2-3; 12 positions match TRBD2. The germline gives CDR1 SGHRS, CDR2 YFSETQ. The trim removed 4 bases at V and 4 bases at J, leaving 7 bases unmatched. The CDR3 runs 16 residues. This chain's CDR3 is CASSPGLAGSPDTQYF. The CDR3 DNA reads TGCGCCAGCAGCCCCGGACTAGCGGGGTCCCCAGATACGCAGTATTTT.

This clonotype was seen only a few times. This rearrangement joins TRBV6-5 to TRBJ2-3; 7 bases are a match to TRBD2. Trimming took 4 bases from V and 1 from J; bases not matched to a gene: 8. The CDR3 is made up of 16 amino acids. Germline lookup yields CDR1 MNHEY and CDR2 SVGAGI. CDR3 coding DNA: TGTGCCAGCAGTTCCGGCCGACTAGCAGGCACAGATACGCAGTATTTT. Amino acids: CASSSGRLAGTDTQYF.

The gene calls are TRBV29-1 and TRBJ1-1, with 7 bases identical to TRBD1. CDR1 is SQVTM, CDR2 ANQGSEA, per germline. The V segment lost 7 bases and the J segment 4 bases; nucleotides outside the gene matches: 6. The CDR3 runs 12 residues. CDR3 sequence: CSGRGQSTEAFF. CDR3 DNA sequence: TGCAGCGGAAGGGGACAGTCCACTGAAGCTTTCTTT.

This clonotype was observed at least ten times. The V and J genes are TRBV18 and TRBJ1-3; D gene uncertain. The CDR3 sequence is 14 residues long. V dropped 6 bases and J dropped 0 bases, with 9 bases sitting between them. Germline CDR1 reads KGHSH; CDR2 reads LQKENI. The CDR3 nucleotides are TGTGCCAGCTCGAGACAACTCTCTGGAAACACCATATATTTT. It codes for CASSRQLSGNTIYF. The full variable domain, with the rest looked up from reference TRBV18 and TRBJ1-3, is NAGVMQNPRHLVRRRGQEARLRCSPMKGHSHVYWYRQLPEEGLKFMVYLQKENIIDESGMPKERFSAEFPKEGPSILRIQQVVRGDSAAYFCASSRQLSGNTIYFGEGSWLTVV.

The J gene is TRBJ2-2, the V gene TRBV6-2 or TRBV6-3; D unclear. V lost 8 bases to trimming and J lost 8 bases, with 9 bases between them. This CDR3 region has 11 residues. CDR1 and CDR2 from the germline V gene are MNHEY and SVGEGT. The CDR3 DNA is TGTGCCAGCCACGGTATGGGGGAGCTGTTTTTT. Translating it yields CASHGMGELFF.

Many counts were recorded for this clonotype. The V gene is TRBV20-1, the J gene TRBJ1-3; TRBD1 matches 7 bases. CDR1 is DFQATT, CDR2 SNEGSKA, per germline (reference sequence). CDR3 length equals 15 residues. Unmatched junction bases numbered 12, after V lost 5 bases and J lost 5 bases. The CDR3, as DNA: TGCAGTGCTGAAGGGACAGAACAACGGAGAAACACCATATATTTT. The encoded protein is CSAEGTEQRRNTIYF.

This clonotype was picked up a small number of times. V and J are TRBV24-1 and TRBJ2-3; tentatively, D is TRBD1 (6 bases). CDR1 is KGHDR, CDR2 SFDVKD, per germline. The CDR3 is 15 residues long. V was clipped by 2 bases and J by 2 bases, with 10 bases between them. CDR3 loop: CATSDSGQNTDTQYF. In DNA, the CDR3 is TGTGCCACCAGTGATTCGGGACAAAACACAGATACGCAGTATTTT.

The chain has TRBV7-9 and TRBJ2-1; the D gene is possibly TRBD2 (6 bases). Germline loops: CDR1 SEHNR, CDR2 FQNEAQ (reference sequence). There are 17 residues in the CDR3. V lost 5 bases to trimming and J lost 7 bases, with 24 bases between them. The CDR3 DNA reads TGTGCCAGCAGCCTAGTGACCGGAGGGATAAAGGTTAATGAGCAGTTCTTC. This codes for CASSLVTGGIKVNEQFF.

This clonotype appeared a few times. The chain carries TRBV12-3 or TRBV12-4 and TRBJ1-2; D is unresolved. V lost 6 bases and J 4 bases, leaving 9 bases between the germline ends. This CDR3 comprises 12 residues. CDR3 DNA: TGTGCCAGCAGGCAGGCTAGCTATGGCTACACCTTC. This codes for CASRQASYGYTF.

This clonotype was picked up a small number of times. V is TRBV5-1 and J is TRBJ1-1; 9 nucleotides agree with TRBD1. Germline V gives CDR1 SGHRS, CDR2 YFSETQ. Trimming took 4 bases from V and 6 from J; bases not matched to a gene: 10. The CDR3 is made up of 15 amino acids. The CDR3 region is CASSPGTGRIAEAFF. DNA for the CDR3: TGCGCCAGCAGCCCGGGGACAGGGAGAATCGCTGAAGCTTTCTTT.

The V gene is TRBV20-1, the J gene TRBJ2-7, with D possibly matching TRBD1 (6 bases). V shed 0 bases and J shed 11 bases, with 14 bases lying between them. Germline CDR1 DFQATT, CDR2 SNEGSKA (reference sequence). This CDR3 has 12 residues. CDR3 bases: TGCAGTGCTAGAGAAACAGGGACGAGGGAGTACTTC. As protein: CSARETGTREYF.

V gene TRBV29-1 combines with J gene TRBJ2-1; 9 bases are shared with TRBD2. V shed 8 bases and J 9 bases; nucleotides not matched to a gene: 20. CDR3 length equals 16 residues. CDR1 SQVTM and CDR2 ANQGSEA come from the germline V gene. DNA for the CDR3: TGCAGCATTTCGAGGGGGCGGGAGGGCCCCGCGGGTGAGCAGTTCTTC. Residues: CSISRGREGPAGEQFF.

This clonotype was picked up many times. DNA for the CDR3: TGTGCCAGCAGCGGGACTGGGATGACTAGCGGTTACAATGAGCAGTTCTTC. It encodes CASSGTGMTSGYNEQFF. This chain links TRBV9 with TRBJ2-1; 9 nucleotides match TRBD2. Trimming cost V 3 bases and J 4 bases; bases outside gene matches: 11. This CDR3 is built from 17 residues. Germline-derived CDR1 and CDR2 are SGDLS and YYNGEE. Full variable domain (remainder filled in from reference TRBV9 and TRBJ2-1): DSGVTQTPKHLITATGQRVTLRCSPRSGDLSVYWYQQSLDQGLQFLIQYYNGEERAKGNILERFSAQQFPDLHSELNLSSLELGDSALYFCASSGTGMTSGYNEQFFGPGTRLTVL.

The gene calls are TRBV21-1 and TRBJ2-2; the table gives TRBD1 as D, unverified against the DNA. TRBV21-1 counts as a pseudogene. This CDR3 is 16 amino acids long. The CDR3 nucleotides are TGTGCCAGCAGCAAAGGACGGGACAGCCGCACCGGGGAGCTGTTTTTT. Translating it yields CASSKGRDSRTGELFF.

The V and J genes are TRBV9 and TRBJ2-3; unclear D gene. The CDR3 has 16 residues. Germline V gene lookup returns CDR1 SGDLS and CDR2 YYNGEE. V lost 7 bases, J lost 1 base, and 19 bases lay in between. The CDR3 reads CASGASQSRGTDTQYF. As DNA, the CDR3 is TGTGCCAGCGGCGCCTCACAAAGCAGAGGCACAGATACGCAGTATTTT.

The rearrangement links TRBV2 to TRBJ2-7, with TRBD1 identical over 8 bases. CDR1 is SNHLY and CDR2 is FYNNEI in the germline V gene. This CDR3 comprises 15 residues. Trimming took 6 bases from V and 2 from J; bases not matched to a gene: 9. The CDR3 reads CASSPGQDWTYEQYF. CDR3 nucleotide sequence: TGTGCCAGCAGCCCGGGACAGGACTGGACCTACGAGCAGTACTTC. Full variable domain (rest looked up from reference TRBV2 and TRBJ2-7): EPEVTQTPSHQVTQMGQEVILRCVPISNHLYFYWYRQILGQKVEFLVSFYNNEISEKSEIFDDQFSVERPDGSNFTLKIRSTKLEDSAMYFCASSPGQDWTYEQYFGPGTRLTVT.

This clonotype was observed a few times. V is TRBV3-1 and J is TRBJ1-6; unclear D gene. Trimming cost V 4 bases and J 8 bases, with 6 bases left between them. This CDR3 region has 12 residues. The germline CDR1 and CDR2 sequences are LGHDT and YNNKEL (reference sequence). CDR3 sequence (DNA): TGTGCCAGCAGCCTCTTCGATTCACCCCTCCACTTT. Translated: CASSLFDSPLHF.

The chain is built from TRBV18 and TRBJ2-7; D is unclear. In germline, CDR1 is KGHSH, CDR2 LQKENI. The CDR3 covers 15 residues. Trimming shortened V by 2 bases and J by 2 bases, and 13 bases separated the two germline ends. The CDR3 coding sequence is TGTGCCAGCTCACCATCGCAGGCATCAACCTACGAGCAGTACTTC. Translating it yields CASSPSQASTYEQYF.

V is TRBV24-1 and J is TRBJ2-1; a weak D match, TRBD2 (5 bases). Germline CDR1 KGHDR, CDR2 SFDVKD. CDR3 size: 12 residues. V gave up 4 bases and J gave up 9 bases, with 9 bases separating them. The CDR3 coding sequence is TGTGCCACCAGTGACTATGAGGGTGAGCAGTTCTTC. Its protein is CATSDYEGEQFF.

This clonotype has at least ten counts. The V gene is TRBV5-1, the J gene TRBJ1-1, with D perhaps TRBD1 (5 bases). V shed 2 bases and J shed 6 bases, with 11 bases lying between them. The germline gives CDR1 SGHRS, CDR2 YFSETQ. The CDR3 contains 13 residues. The CDR3 reads CASSLNGGAEAFF. For the CDR3, the DNA is TGCGCCAGCAGCTTAAACGGAGGGGCTGAAGCTTTCTTT.